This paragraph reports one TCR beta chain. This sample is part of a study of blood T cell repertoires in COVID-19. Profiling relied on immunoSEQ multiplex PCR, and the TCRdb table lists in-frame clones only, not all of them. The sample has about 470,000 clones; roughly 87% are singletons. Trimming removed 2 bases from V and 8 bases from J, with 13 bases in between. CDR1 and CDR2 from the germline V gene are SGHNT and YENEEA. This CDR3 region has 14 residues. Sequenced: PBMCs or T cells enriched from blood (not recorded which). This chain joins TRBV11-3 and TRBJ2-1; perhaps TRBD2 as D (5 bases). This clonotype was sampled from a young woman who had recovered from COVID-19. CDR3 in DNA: TGTGCCAGCAGCTTAAGATCGGGAATGGATGAGCAGTTCTTC. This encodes CASSLRSGMDEQFF.